This T cell receptor beta chain was found in a study of T cell responses to AZD1222 COVID-19 vaccine (TCRdb year 2021). Regarding the study in general: A total of approximately 250 trial participants underwent TCR sequencing, of whom under 220 had received two doses of AZD1222 and some 26 had received two doses of the MenACWY control vaccine. Trial participants were enrolled into age subgroups of 18-55, 56-69 and 70-plus years, which contained about 160, 30 and 59 TCR-sequenced participants, respectively. Findings and caveats that apply to the study as a whole: The vaccine-associated CD4 TCRs covered the entire spike protein, and the dominant responses fell in regions 160-218 and 743-854. Conclusions about previously exposed vaccinees were limited because only six AZD1222 recipients were SARS-CoV-2 seropositive at baseline. Participants were mostly white British and included more females than males, and it was suggested by the authors that clonal diversity may have been underestimated. Reportedly, close to half of the unique spike-specific TCRs recognized epitopes lying outside the regions that are mutated in the B.1.351 and B.1.1.7 variants. A significant rise in spike-specific TCR breadth and depth was observed after two AZD1222 doses relative to day 0 and relative to MenACWY recipients. No day 14 peak-response samples were available, so repertoires were characterized only after the peak T cell response. In the small 56-69-year group, the increase in depth fell short of significance, most likely because of low power.

The CDR3 regions of human TCRbeta chains were analyzed by immunosequencing. Per the authors' processing: TCRs in the repertoires were compared against a reference library of SARS-CoV-2-specific TCRs that had been generated with the MIRA antigen-specificity platform. Breadth was defined as the fraction of unique TCRs that were SARS-CoV-2-associated. Depth was defined as the fraction of total T cells that were SARS-CoV-2-associated. Using the MIRA data, each spike-specific TCR was assigned both to the spike region to which the TCR was reactive and to a CD4 or CD8 class. Log10-transformed breadth and depth values were compared by one-way ANOVA with Sidak's multiple comparisons tests. TCRdb retrieved this table from immuneACCESS and kept in-frame rearrangements only. Not all clones are present; in checked studies, unresolved V genes account for under half, and no reason is known for the remainder. D and trimming were read from the DNA, whereas the V and J calls and clone size are those reported in that table. This sample is represented by some 120,000 clones; about 91% of them were singletons. The ten most abundant clones make up about 1.6% of the sample.

On this clone: Its recognized antigen is unknown. Base qualities are not provided; no much larger clone lies one nucleotide away.

Including the terminal cysteine and phenylalanine, the CDR3 comprises 13 residues. The sequence is cut down to CDR3 DNA, 39 bases in frame from base 1. A distance of 13 bases separates the germline ends of V and J, which lose 0 bases and 10 bases respectively. The germline V gene specifies SGHTA as CDR1 and FQGNSA as CDR2. What this sample's time point label stands for: about 28 days (+/-7) after the second vaccine dose. AZD1222 recipients whose second dose came at about 4 weeks and those whose second dose came at about 12 weeks were combined into one group, since spike-specific TCR depth and breadth did not differ between the two schedules. Samples from vaccinated people were obtained from the UK trials COV001 and COV002, which included a single-blind randomized controlled phase 2/3 trial of AZD1222 (ChAdOx1 nCoV-19) in healthy adults. Trial participant PBMC samples were collected at day 0 and day 28 after the second dose for TCRbeta chain sequencing.

The TCR originated in an adult who received the AZD1222 COVID-19 vaccine. Specimen: peripheral blood, collected 28 days after the second AZD1222 dose. The V gene is TRBV7-2 and the J gene is TRBJ2-7, with the D gene not clear enough to name. For the CDR3, the sequence is CASSLALGGRQYF. The bases are TGTGCCAGCAGCTTAGCGCTTGGCGGACGACAGTACTTC.